The 5 T cell receptor beta chains presented below share a single source sample, sequenced in a study of blood T cell repertoires in COVID-19. Sequencing was performed with immunoSEQ multiplex PCR; in TCRdb, only in-frame clones are kept and a portion is missing. The table has some 200,000 clones, around 82% seen once; the top ten hold about 13%. Sequenced material: peripheral blood. These receptors all come from a human donor in a cohort sampled during active COVID-19.

The rearrangement uses TRBV2 and TRBJ1-4, with D maybe TRBD1 (5 bases). This CDR3 is 14 amino acids long. CDR1 and CDR2 (germline): SNHLY, FYNNEI. With 6 bases removed from V and 4 bases from J, the gap between germline ends came to 12 bases. The CDR3 loop reads CASRETAGNEKLFF. Here the CDR3 DNA reads TGTGCCAGCAGGGAGACAGCTGGTAATGAAAAACTGTTTTTT.

CDR3 nucleotide sequence: TGTGCCAGCAGCAACAAGCGGGCGGAGGCGAATGAGCAGTTCTTC. Its protein is CASSNKRAEANEQFF. V usage is TRBV7-9 and J usage is TRBJ2-1, with D maybe TRBD2 (6 bases). Germline V gene data show CDR1 as SEHNR and CDR2 as FQNEAQ (reference sequence). The CDR3 extends over 15 amino acids. The V end lost 5 bases, the J end lost 7 bases, and 18 bases lay between the germline ends.

CDR3 DNA sequence: TGTGCCAGCAGCGAGCGGGAGTACACCGGGGAGCTGTTTTTT. Amino acids: CASSEREYTGELFF. The chain couples TRBV9 to TRBJ2-2; 8 bases align to TRBD2. The V gene's germline CDR1 is SGDLS and CDR2 YYNGEE. Trimming removed 3 bases from V and 3 bases from J; junction bases left unmatched: 1. The CDR3 has 14 amino acids.

The chain recombines TRBV5-1 with TRBJ1-3; the D gene is possibly TRBD1 (5 bases). There are 18 residues in the CDR3. The V gene's germline CDR1 is SGHRS and CDR2 YFSETQ. Trimming took 2 bases from V and 0 from J, leaving 18 bases between them. The CDR3 DNA reads as TGCGCCAGCAGCTTATATCCCCCGGGGGTACTCTCTGGAAACACCATATATTTT. It encodes CASSLYPPGVLSGNTIYF.

This clone has a single count. V usage is TRBV3-1 (or the pseudogene TRBV3-2) and J usage is TRBJ1-1; a possible D gene is TRBD1 (5 bases). V dropped 0 bases and J dropped 6 bases, with 11 bases sitting between them. The CDR3 is made up of 14 amino acids. Germline V gene data show CDR1 as LGHDT and CDR2 as YNNKEL (reference sequence). Written as DNA, the CDR3 is TGTGCCAGCAGCCAAGATGGGGGGAGGGCTGAAGCTTTCTTT. It is translated as CASSQDGGRAEAFF.